The T cell receptor beta chain described here comes from a study of cytomegalovirus exposure and HLA in healthy donors. Whole-study results and caveats: The authors later found most CMV-associated TCR beta chains appeared HLA-restricted. Later analysis identified about 18,000 TCR beta sequences associated with HLA alleles, using a false discovery rate threshold of 0.05.

The germline V gene encodes CDR1 SGHRS and CDR2 YFSETQ. V lost 3 bases and J 5 bases, leaving 11 bases between the germline ends. CDR3 length: 13 amino acids. This clone was seen a handful of times. The antigen is undetermined. In the PCR, 60 Vbeta and 13 Jbeta primers were used. Sequencing was performed with immunoSEQ multiplex PCR; in TCRdb, only in-frame clones are kept and a portion is missing. The sample carries 200,000 to 250,000 clones, roughly four fifths recorded once. The rearrangement uses TRBV5-1 and TRBJ1-1; D not resolved. This clonotype originated in a woman aged 55-70 years in good health and CMV-seropositive. Sequenced sample: PBMCs. The CDR3 DNA sequence: TGCGCCAGCAGCTATGAGGGTCTTACTGAAGCTTTCTTT. Amino acid sequence: CASSYEGLTEAFF.